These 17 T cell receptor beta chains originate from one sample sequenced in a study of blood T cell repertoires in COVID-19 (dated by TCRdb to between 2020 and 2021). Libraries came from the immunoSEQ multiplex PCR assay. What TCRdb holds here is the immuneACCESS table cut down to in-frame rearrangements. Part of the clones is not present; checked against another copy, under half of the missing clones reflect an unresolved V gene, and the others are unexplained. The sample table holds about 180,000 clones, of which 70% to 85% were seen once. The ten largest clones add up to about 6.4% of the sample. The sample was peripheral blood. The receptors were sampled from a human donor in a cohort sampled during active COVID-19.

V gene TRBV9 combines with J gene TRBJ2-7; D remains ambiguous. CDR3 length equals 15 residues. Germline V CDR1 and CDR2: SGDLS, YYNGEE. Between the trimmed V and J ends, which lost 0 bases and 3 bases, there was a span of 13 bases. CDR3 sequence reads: CASSVAAAEIYEQYF. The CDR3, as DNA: TGTGCCAGCAGCGTAGCTGCGGCAGAAATCTACGAGCAGTACTTC.

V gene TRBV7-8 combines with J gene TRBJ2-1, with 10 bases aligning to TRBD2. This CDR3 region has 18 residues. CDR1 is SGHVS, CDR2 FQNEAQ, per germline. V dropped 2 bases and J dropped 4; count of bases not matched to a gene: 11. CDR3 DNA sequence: TGTGCCAGCAGCTTATTCTCTAGCGGGGGACCAACGTACAATGAGCAGTTCTTC. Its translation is CASSLFSSGGPTYNEQFF.

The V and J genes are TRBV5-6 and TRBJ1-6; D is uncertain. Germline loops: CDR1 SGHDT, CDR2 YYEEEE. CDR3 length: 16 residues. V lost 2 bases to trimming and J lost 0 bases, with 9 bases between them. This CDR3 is CASSFRESSYNSPLHF. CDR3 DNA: TGTGCCAGCAGCTTTCGCGAGAGCTCCTATAATTCACCCCTCCACTTT.

CDR3 protein: CSVDHRGGVENYGYTF. CDR3 nucleotides: TGCAGCGTCGATCACCGGGGGGGAGTTGAAAACTATGGCTACACCTTC. The V call is TRBV29-1, the J call TRBJ1-2, with D possibly being TRBD1 (5 bases). The CDR3 spans 16 residues. The V end was cut by 6 bases, the J end by 2 bases, with 22 bases between. Germline CDR1 SQVTM, CDR2 ANQGSEA.

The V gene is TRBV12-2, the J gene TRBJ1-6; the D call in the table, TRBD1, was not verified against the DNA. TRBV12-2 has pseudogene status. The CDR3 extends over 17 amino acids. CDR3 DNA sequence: TGTGCAAGTCGCTTAGCACCCTCCTCGGACAGAGATTCACCCCTCCACTTT. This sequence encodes CASRLAPSSDRDSPLHF.

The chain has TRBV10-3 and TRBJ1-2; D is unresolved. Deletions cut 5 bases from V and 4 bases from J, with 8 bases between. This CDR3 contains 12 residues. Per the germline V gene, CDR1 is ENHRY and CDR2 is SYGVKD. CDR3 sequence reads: CAISFGPYGYTF. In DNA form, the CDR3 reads TGTGCCATCAGTTTTGGGCCCTATGGCTACACCTTC.

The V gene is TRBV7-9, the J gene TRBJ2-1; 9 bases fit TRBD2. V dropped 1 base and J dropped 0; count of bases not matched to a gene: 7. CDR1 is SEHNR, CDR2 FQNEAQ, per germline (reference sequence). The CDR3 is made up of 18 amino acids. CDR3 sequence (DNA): TGTGCCAGCAGCTTAGGTAGCGGGGGCCCTAGCTCCTACAATGAGCAGTTCTTC. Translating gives CASSLGSGGPSSYNEQFF.

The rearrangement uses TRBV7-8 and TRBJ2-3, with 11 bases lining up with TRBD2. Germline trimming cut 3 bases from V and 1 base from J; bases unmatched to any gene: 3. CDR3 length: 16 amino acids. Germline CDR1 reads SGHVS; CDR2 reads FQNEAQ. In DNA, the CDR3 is TGTGCCAGCAGCTTGGTTAGCGGGGGGGGCACAGATACGCAGTATTTT. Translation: CASSLVSGGGTDTQYF.

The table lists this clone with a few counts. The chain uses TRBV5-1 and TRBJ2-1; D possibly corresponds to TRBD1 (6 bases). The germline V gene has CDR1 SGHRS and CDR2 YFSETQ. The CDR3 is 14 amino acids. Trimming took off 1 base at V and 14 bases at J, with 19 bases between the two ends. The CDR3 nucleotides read TGCGCCAGCAGCTTGAGTCCGGCAGGGACAATGAAGTTCTTC. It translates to CASSLSPAGTMKFF.

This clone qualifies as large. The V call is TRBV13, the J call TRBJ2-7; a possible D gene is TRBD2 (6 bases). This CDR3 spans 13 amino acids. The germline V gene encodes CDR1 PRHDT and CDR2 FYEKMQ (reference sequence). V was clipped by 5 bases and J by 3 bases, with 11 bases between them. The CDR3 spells CASSPPGGYEQYF. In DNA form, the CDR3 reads TGTGCCAGCAGCCCCCCCGGGGGCTACGAGCAGTACTTC. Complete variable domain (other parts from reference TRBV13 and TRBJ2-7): AAGVIQSPRHLIKEKRETATLKCYPIPRHDTVYWYQQGPGQDPQFLISFYEKMQSDKGSIPDRFSAQQFSDYHSELNMSSLELGDSALYFCASSPPGGYEQYFGPGTRLTVT.

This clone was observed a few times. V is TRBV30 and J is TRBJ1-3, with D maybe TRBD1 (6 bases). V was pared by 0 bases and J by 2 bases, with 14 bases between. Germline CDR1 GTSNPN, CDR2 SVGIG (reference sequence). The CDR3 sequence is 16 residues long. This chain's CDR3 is CAWSVNYAGAGNTIYF. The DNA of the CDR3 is TGTGCCTGGAGTGTAAATTACGCAGGGGCTGGAAACACCATATATTTT.

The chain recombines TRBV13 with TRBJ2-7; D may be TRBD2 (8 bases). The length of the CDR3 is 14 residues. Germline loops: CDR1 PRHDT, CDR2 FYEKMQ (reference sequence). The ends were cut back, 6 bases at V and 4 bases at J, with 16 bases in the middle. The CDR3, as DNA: TGTGCCAGCAGACTTAGCGGGACAGCGTACGAGCAGTACTTC. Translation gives CASRLSGTAYEQYF. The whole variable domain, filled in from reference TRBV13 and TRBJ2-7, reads AAGVIQSPRHLIKEKRETATLKCYPIPRHDTVYWYQQGPGQDPQFLISFYEKMQSDKGSIPDRFSAQQFSDYHSELNMSSLELGDSALYFCASRLSGTAYEQYFGPGTRLTVT.

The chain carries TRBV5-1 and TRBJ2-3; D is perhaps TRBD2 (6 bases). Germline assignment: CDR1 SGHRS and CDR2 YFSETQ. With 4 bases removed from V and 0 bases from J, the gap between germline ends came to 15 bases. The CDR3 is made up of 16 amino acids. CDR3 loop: CASSPHGGTSTDTQYF. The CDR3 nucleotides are TGCGCCAGCAGCCCACATGGCGGGACTAGCACAGATACGCAGTATTTT.

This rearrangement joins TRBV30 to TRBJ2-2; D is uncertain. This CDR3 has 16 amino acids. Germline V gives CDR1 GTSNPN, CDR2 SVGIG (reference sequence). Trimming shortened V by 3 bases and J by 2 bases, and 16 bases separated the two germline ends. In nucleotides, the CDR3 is TGTGCCTGGAGAAGTGGGCAAAGCCTCAACACCGGGGAGCTGTTTTTT. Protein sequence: CAWRSGQSLNTGELFF.

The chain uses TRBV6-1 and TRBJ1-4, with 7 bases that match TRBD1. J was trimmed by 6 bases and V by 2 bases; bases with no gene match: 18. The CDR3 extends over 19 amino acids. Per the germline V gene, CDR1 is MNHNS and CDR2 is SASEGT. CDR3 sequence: CASSEIRDSGRWYDEKLFF. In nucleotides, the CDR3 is TGTGCCAGCAGTGAAATCCGGGACAGCGGACGATGGTACGATGAAAAACTGTTTTTT.

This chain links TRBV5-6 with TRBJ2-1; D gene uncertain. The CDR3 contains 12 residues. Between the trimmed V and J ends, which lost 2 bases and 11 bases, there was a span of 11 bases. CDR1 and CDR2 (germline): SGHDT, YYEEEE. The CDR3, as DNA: TGTGCCAGCAGCTTCGGAGCCTCGAAGCAGTTCTTC. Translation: CASSFGASKQFF.

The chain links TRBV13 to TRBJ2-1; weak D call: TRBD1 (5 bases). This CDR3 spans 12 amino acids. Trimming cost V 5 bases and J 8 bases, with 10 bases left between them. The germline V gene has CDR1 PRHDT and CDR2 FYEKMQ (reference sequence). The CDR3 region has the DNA TGTGCCAGCAGCCCAAGGGGCGATGAGCAGTTCTTC. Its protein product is CASSPRGDEQFF.